Shown below are 8 T cell receptor beta chains from a single sample sequenced in a study of CD8 T cells in Susac syndrome. It was with random hexamers that about 0.45 to 1 ug RNA was reverse transcribed. TCRdb reprocessed the immunoSEQ multiplex PCR reads with MiXCR, giving one entry per CDR3 protein. Altogether some 260,000 distinct CDR3 sequences are present, approximately 85% being singletons, with the ten largest covering 0.11%. The sample comprised CD8+ T cells from PBMCs. All receptors come from a human donor with multiple sclerosis.

The chain uses TRBV11-3 and TRBJ2-1; a weak D match, TRBD2 (5 bases). Trimming stripped 3 bases from V and 1 base from J, with 7 bases between. The length of the CDR3 is 14 residues. Germline-derived CDR1 and CDR2 are SGHNT and YENEEA. For the CDR3, the DNA is TGTGCCAGCAGCTTTAGCGAATCCTACAATGAGCAGTTCTTC. As protein: CASSFSESYNEQFF. Full variable domain (rest looked up from reference TRBV11-3 and TRBJ2-1): EAGVVQSPRYKIIEKKQPVAFWCNPISGHNTLYWYLQNLGQGPELLIRYENEEAVDDSQLPKDRFSAERLKGVDSTLKIQPAELGDSAVYLCASSFSESYNEQFFGPGTRLTVL.

The V call is TRBV27, the J call TRBJ2-1; 14 nucleotides match TRBD2. CDR1 is MNHEY, CDR2 SMNVEV, per germline (reference sequence). The V gene end was trimmed by 3 bases and the J gene end by 7 bases; junction bases not matched to a gene: 11. The CDR3 loop spans 18 amino acids. The CDR3 loop is CASSFLTSGRAVINEQFF. CDR3 coding DNA: TGTGCCAGCAGTTTCTTGACTAGCGGGAGGGCCGTAATAAATGAGCAGTTCTTC.

The chain uses TRBV27 and TRBJ2-1; D is undetermined. Trimming pared 3 bases from V and 7 bases from J, leaving 10 bases between. The CDR3 has 13 residues. Germline CDR1 is MNHEY and CDR2 is SMNVEV (reference sequence). The CDR3 sequence: CASSFSQRNEQFF. CDR3 sequence (DNA): TGTGCCAGCAGTTTCTCGCAACGAAATGAGCAGTTCTTC.

This chain connects TRBV9 to TRBJ2-2; D call uncertain. The CDR3 is 13 residues long. V lost 4 bases, J lost 4 bases, and 8 bases lay in between. Germline CDR1 and CDR2: SGDLS and YYNGEE. CDR3 amino acids: CASSPTTTGELFF. The DNA for the CDR3 is TGTGCCAGCAGCCCTACGACCACCGGGGAGCTGTTTTTT.

The genes are TRBV12-3 or TRBV12-4 and TRBJ2-1, with TRBD2 identical over 12 bases. Losses at the gene ends were 7 bases for V and 5 bases for J; bases not matched to a gene: 9. The CDR3 sequence is 16 residues long. For the CDR3, the DNA is TGTGCCAGCACCGGACCGACTAGCGGGAGACACAATGAGCAGTTCTTC. Translated, it gives CASTGPTSGRHNEQFF.

The J gene is TRBJ2-3, the V gene TRBV7-8; D is possibly TRBD2 (5 bases). The CDR3 covers 15 residues. Trimming left V 1 base short and J 1 base short, with 9 bases between. Per germline, CDR1 SGHVS and CDR2 FQNEAQ. In nucleotides, the CDR3 is TGTGCCAGCAGCTTAGGTGCAGCGGGCACAGATACGCAGTATTTT. Residues: CASSLGAAGTDTQYF.

V usage is TRBV7-2 and J usage is TRBJ2-7; D perhaps matches TRBD1 (6 bases). The CDR3 runs to 14 residues. Germline V gene sequence: CDR1 SGHTA, CDR2 FQGNSA. V lost 6 bases to trimming and J lost 2 bases, with 14 bases between them. CDR3 protein: CASSNSGQTYEQYF. The CDR3 DNA reads TGTGCCAGCAGTAATTCCGGACAGACCTACGAGCAGTACTTC.

The J gene is TRBJ2-1, the V gene TRBV11-2; no firm D call. This CDR3 is 12 amino acids long. Germline-derived CDR1 and CDR2 are SGHAT and FQNNGV. Trimming took off 5 bases at V and 9 bases at J, with 11 bases between the two ends. As DNA, the CDR3 is TGTGCCAGCAGCCCTACAAGGGCTGAGCAGTTCTTC. It yields the protein CASSPTRAEQFF.